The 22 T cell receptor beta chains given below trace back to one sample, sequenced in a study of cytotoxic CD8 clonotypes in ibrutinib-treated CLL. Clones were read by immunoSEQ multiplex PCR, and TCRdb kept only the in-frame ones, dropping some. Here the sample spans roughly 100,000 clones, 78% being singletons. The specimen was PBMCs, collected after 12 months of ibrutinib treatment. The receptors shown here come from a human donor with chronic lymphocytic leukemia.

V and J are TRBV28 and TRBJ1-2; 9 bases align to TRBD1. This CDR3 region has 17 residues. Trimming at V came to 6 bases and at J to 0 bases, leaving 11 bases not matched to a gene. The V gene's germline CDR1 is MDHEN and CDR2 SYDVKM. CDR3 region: CASSYPPGTGTNYGYTF. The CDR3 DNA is TGTGCCAGCAGCTACCCCCCCGGGACAGGGACTAACTATGGCTACACCTTC.

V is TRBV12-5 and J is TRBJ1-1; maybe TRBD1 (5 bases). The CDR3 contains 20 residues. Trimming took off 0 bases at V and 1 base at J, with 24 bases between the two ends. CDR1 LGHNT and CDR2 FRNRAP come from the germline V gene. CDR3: CASGLVAARERGSSNTEAFF. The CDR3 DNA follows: TGTGCTAGTGGTTTGGTAGCCGCTCGAGAAAGGGGTAGTTCGAACACTGAAGCTTTCTTT.

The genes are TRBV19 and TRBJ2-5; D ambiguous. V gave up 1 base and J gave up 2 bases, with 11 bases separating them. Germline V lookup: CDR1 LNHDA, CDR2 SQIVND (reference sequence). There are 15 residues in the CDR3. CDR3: CASSIVPRQQETQYF. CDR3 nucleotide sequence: TGTGCCAGTAGTATAGTCCCCAGGCAACAAGAGACCCAGTACTTC.

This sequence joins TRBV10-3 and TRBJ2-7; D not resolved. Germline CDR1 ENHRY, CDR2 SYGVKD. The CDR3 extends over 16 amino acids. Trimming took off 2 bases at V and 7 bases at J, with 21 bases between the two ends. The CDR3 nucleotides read TGTGCCATCAGTGAGAGCGTCCTCGTGGTTGATTGGGAGCAGTACTTC. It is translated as CAISESVLVVDWEQYF.

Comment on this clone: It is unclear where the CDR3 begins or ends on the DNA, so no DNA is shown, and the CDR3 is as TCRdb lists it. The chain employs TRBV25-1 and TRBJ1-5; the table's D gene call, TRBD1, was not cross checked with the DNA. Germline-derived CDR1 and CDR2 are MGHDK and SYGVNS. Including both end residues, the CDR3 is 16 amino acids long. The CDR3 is CASSSSGQGFGQPQHF.

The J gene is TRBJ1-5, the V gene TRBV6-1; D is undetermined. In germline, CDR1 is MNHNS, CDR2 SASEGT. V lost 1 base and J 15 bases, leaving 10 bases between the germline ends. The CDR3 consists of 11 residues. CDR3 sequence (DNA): TGTGCCAGCAGTGAAGGTAGGGCCGCGCATTTT. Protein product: CASSEGRAAHF.

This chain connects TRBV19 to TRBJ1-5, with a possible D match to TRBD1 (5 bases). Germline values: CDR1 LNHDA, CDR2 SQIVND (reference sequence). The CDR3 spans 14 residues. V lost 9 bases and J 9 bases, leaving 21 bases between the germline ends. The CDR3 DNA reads TGTGCCAGCCAACAGGAGGGCCTGACATCGCCCCAGCATTTT. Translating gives CASQQEGLTSPQHF.

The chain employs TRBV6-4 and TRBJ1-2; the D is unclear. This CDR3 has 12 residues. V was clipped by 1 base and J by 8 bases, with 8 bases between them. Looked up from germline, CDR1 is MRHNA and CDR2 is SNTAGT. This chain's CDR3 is CASSDYRGGYTF. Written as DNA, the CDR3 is TGTGCCAGCAGTGACTATCGGGGAGGCTACACCTTC.

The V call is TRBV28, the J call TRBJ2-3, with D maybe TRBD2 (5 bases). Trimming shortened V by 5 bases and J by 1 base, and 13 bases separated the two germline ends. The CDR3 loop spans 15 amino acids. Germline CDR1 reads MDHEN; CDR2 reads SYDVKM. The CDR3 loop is CASSSPGIGTDTQYF. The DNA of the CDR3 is TGTGCCAGCAGTAGTCCGGGGATCGGCACAGATACGCAGTATTTT.

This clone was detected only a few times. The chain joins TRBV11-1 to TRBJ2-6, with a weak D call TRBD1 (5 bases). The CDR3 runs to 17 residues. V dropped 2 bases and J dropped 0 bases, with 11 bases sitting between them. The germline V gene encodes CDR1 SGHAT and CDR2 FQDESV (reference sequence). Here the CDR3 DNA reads TGTGCCAGCAGCTTAAGGGGTGAAGTCTCTGGGGCCAACGTCCTGACTTTC. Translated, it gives CASSLRGEVSGANVLTF.

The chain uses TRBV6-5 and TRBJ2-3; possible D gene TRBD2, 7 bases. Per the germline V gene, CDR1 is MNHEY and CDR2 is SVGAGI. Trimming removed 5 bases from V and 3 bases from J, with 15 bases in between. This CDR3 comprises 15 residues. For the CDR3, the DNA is TGTGCCAGCAGTATACAAGGGGGGGGGACAGATACGCAGTATTTT. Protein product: CASSIQGGGTDTQYF.

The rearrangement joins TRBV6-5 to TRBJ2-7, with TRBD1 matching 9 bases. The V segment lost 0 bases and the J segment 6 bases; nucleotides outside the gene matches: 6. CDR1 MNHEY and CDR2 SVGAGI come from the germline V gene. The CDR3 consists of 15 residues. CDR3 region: CASSYSRTGVGEQYF. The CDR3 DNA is TGTGCCAGCAGTTACTCGAGGACAGGGGTAGGCGAGCAGTACTTC.

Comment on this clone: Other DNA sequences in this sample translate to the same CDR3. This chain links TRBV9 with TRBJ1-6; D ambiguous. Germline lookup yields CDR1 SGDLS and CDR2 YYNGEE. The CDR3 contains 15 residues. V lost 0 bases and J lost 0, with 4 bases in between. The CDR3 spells CASSVGSSYNSPLHF. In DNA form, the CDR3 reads TGTGCCAGCAGCGTAGGTAGCTCCTATAATTCACCCCTCCACTTT.

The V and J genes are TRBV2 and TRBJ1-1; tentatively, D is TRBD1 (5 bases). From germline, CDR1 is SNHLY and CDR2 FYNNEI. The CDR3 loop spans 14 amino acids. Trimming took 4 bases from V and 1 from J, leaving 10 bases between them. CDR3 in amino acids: CASSAATENTEAFF. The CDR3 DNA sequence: TGTGCCAGCAGTGCCGCGACAGAGAACACTGAAGCTTTCTTT.

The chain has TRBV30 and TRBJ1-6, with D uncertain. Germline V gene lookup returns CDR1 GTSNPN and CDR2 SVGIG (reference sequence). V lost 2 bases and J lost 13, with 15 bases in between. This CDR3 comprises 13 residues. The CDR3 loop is CAWSPKVVSPLHF. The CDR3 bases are TGTGCCTGGAGTCCGAAAGTGGTGTCCCCCCTCCACTTT.

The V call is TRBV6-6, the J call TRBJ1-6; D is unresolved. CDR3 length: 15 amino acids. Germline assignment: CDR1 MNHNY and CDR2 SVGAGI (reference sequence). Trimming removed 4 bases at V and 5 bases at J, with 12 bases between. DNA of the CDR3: TGTGCCAGCAGTTCGGACCCCTGGAATAATTCACCCCTCCACTTT. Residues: CASSSDPWNNSPLHF.

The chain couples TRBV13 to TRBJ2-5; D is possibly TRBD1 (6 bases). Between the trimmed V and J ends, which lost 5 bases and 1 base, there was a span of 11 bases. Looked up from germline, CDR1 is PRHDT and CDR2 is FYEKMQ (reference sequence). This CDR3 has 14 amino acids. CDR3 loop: CASSQTGTQETQYF. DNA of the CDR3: TGTGCCAGCAGCCAGACAGGTACCCAAGAGACCCAGTACTTC.

Written as DNA, the CDR3 is TGTGCCATCAAAGGGATGGGTAATGATTCACCCCTCCACTTT. Protein sequence: CAIKGMGNDSPLHF. This chain links TRBV10-3 with TRBJ1-6; the D is unclear. Trimming cost V 7 bases and J 8 bases, with 15 bases left between them. CDR3 length: 14 residues. The germline gives CDR1 ENHRY, CDR2 SYGVKD.

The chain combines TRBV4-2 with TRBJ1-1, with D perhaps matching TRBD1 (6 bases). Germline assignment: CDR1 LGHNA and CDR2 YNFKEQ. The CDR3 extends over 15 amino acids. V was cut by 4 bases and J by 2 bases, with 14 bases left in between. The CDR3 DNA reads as TGTGCCAGCAGCCCGGAAGTGGGACAAAACACTGAAGCTTTCTTT. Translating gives CASSPEVGQNTEAFF.

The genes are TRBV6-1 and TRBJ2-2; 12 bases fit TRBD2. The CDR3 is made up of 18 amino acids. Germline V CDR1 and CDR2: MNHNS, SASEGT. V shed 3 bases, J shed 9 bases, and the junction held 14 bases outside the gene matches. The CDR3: CASSDRRTTSGGSRELFF. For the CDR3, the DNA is TGTGCCAGCAGTGATAGGAGAACGACTAGCGGGGGTTCAAGGGAGCTGTTTTTT.

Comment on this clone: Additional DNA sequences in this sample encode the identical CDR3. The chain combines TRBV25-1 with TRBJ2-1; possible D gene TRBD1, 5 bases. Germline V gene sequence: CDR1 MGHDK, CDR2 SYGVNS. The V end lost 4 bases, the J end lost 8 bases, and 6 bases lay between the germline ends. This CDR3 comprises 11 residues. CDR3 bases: TGTGCCAGCAGTGTCAGGGATGAGCAGTTCTTC. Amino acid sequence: CASSVRDEQFF.

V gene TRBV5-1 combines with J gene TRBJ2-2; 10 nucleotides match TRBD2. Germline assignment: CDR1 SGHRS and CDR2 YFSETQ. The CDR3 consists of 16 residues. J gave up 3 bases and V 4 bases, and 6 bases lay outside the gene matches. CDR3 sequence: CASSPQAGGDTGELFF. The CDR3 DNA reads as TGCGCCAGCAGCCCGCAAGCGGGGGGGGACACCGGGGAGCTGTTTTTT.